This TCR beta chain was profiled in a study of post-analysis software for immune sequencing data. Study-wide context: Disease trajectories encompassed relapsing-remitting, secondary progressive and progressive-relapsing multiple sclerosis. Study-level findings and limits: The five TRBV segments detected at higher frequency in patients than in controls included TRBV5-6, TRBV5-1 and TRBV20-1. The F measure placed samples prepared in the same batch into strongly shared clusters.

Carried by the TCR beta cDNA libraries were unique molecular identifiers. TCRdb re-called the PCR reads with MiXCR, one entry per CDR3 protein. The repertoire consists of 700,000 to 800,000 distinct CDR3 sequences, with roughly 29% occurring once and the leading ten covering around 0.56%. This clonotype has a handful of counts. Its antigen remains unknown. The CDR3 extends over 18 amino acids. The receptor comes from a girl aged 10 to 17 with multiple sclerosis. V gene TRBV21-1 combines with J gene TRBJ2-3; the table calls TRBD2, which could not be checked here. TRBV21-1 is tagged as a pseudogene. The sequenced sample consisted of blood. DNA for the CDR3: TGTGCCAGCAGCTGGCTAGCGGGGGTACAATCTAGCACAGATACGCAGTATTTT. Translated: CASSWLAGVQSSTDTQYF.